The rows below give T cell receptor beta chains drawn from one sample of a study of blood T cell repertoires in COVID-19. Profiled with immunoSEQ multiplex PCR; TCRdb holds only in-frame clones, not every one. This sample yields over 150,000 clones, of which about 74% are seen a single time; less than 9.5% belongs to the top ten. Sequenced material: peripheral blood. Receptors originate from a man in his fifties or sixties with acute or convalescent COVID-19. Each CDR3 is given with its conserved first and last residue. Fields, in order: clone size, D gene, J gene, V gene, CDR3 protein, CDR3 DNA. D genes are given only for firm matches. Only some rows state a clone size, as once, few, many or a class for expanded clones.

size: NA; D: NA; J: TRBJ1-4; V: TRBV19; CDR3: CAARRGWDEKLFF; DNA: TGTGCCGCCCGCCGGGGGTGGGATGAAAAACTGTTTTTT
size: once; D: TRBD1; J: TRBJ1-6; V: TRBV6-5; CDR3: CASTDRENSPLHF; DNA: TGTGCCAGCACCGACAGGGAAAATTCACCCCTCCACTTT
size: NA; D: NA; J: TRBJ1-5; V: TRBV29-1; CDR3: CSVELVTSNQPQHF; DNA: TGCAGCGTTGAGTTAGTTACCAGCAATCAGCCCCAGCATTTT
size: NA; D: NA; J: TRBJ1-5; V: TRBV7-8; CDR3: CASSLELAYGQPQHF; DNA: TGTGCCAGCAGCTTAGAATTGGCATATGGTCAGCCCCAGCATTTT
size: NA; D: TRBD1; J: TRBJ2-7; V: TRBV4-1; CDR3: CASSQGQGADEQYF; DNA: TGCGCCAGCAGCCAGGGACAGGGGGCCGACGAGCAGTACTTC
size: NA; D: NA; J: TRBJ2-3; V: TRBV27; CDR3: CASRQTGDTQYF; DNA: TGTGCCAGCAGGCAAACAGGGGATACGCAGTATTTT
size: NA; D: NA; J: TRBJ1-2; V: TRBV30; CDR3: CAWTSPQGNYGYTF; DNA: TGTGCCTGGACTTCACCCCAGGGAAACTATGGCTACACCTTC
size: NA; D: NA; J: TRBJ2-1; V: TRBV25-1; CDR3: CASSEGRIYNEQFF; DNA: TGTGCCAGCAGTGAGGGGAGGATCTACAATGAGCAGTTCTTC
size: NA; D: NA; J: TRBJ1-1; V: TRBV24-1; CDR3: CATSDVGDTEAFF; DNA: TGTGCCACCAGTGATGTAGGGGATACTGAAGCTTTCTTT
size: NA; D: NA; J: TRBJ2-3; V: TRBV9; CDR3: CASSVVAGTDTQYF; DNA: TGTGCCAGCAGCGTAGTGGCGGGGACAGATACGCAGTATTTT
size: NA; D: NA; J: TRBJ2-3; V: TRBV7-9; CDR3: CASSLTAGSTDTQYF; DNA: TGTGCCAGCAGCTTAACTGCAGGTAGCACAGATACGCAGTATTTT
size: few; D: TRBD1; J: TRBJ1-1; V: TRBV18; CDR3: CASSPGGGQGATEAFF; DNA: TGTGCCAGCTCACCTGGGGGTGGCCAGGGGGCCACTGAAGCTTTCTTT
size: once; D: NA; J: TRBJ1-1; V: TRBV3-1/TRBV3-2; CDR3: CASSHMNTEAFF; DNA: TGTGCCAGCAGCCACATGAACACTGAAGCTTTCTTT
size: NA; D: NA; J: TRBJ2-3; V: TRBV28; CDR3: CASSSQGEAYTDTQYF; DNA: TGTGCCAGCAGTTCACAGGGAGAGGCCTACACAGATACGCAGTATTTT
size: NA; D: TRBD1; J: TRBJ1-2; V: TRBV5-1; CDR3: CASSFNRGLNYGYTF; DNA: TGCGCCAGCAGCTTTAACAGGGGGCTTAACTATGGCTACACCTTC
size: NA; D: TRBD1; J: TRBJ1-5; V: TRBV28; CDR3: CASSGTGGGQPQHF; DNA: TGTGCCAGCAGTGGGACAGGGGGCGGTCAGCCCCAGCATTTT
size: NA; D: NA; J: TRBJ2-2; V: TRBV29-1; CDR3: CSVYETGKNTGELFF; DNA: TGCAGCGTTTACGAAACCGGGAAAAACACCGGGGAGCTGTTTTTT
size: NA; D: NA; J: TRBJ1-2; V: TRBV9; CDR3: CASSAQGLSALYGYTF; DNA: TGTGCCAGCAGCGCCCAGGGACTGAGTGCTCTATATGGCTACACCTTC
size: NA; D: TRBD1; J: TRBJ1-4; V: TRBV11-1; CDR3: CASSSRDSEKLFF; DNA: TGTGCCAGCAGCTCCCGGGACAGTGAAAAACTGTTTTTT
size: NA; D: TRBD1; J: TRBJ2-7; V: TRBV19; CDR3: CASSIGGGKYEQYF; DNA: TGTGCCAGTAGTATAGGAGGGGGCAAATACGAGCAGTACTTC
size: NA; D: TRBD1; J: TRBJ1-2; V: TRBV6-2/TRBV6-3; CDR3: CASSYLTGGRVNYGYTF; DNA: TGTGCCAGCAGTTACCTCACAGGGGGCCGGGTTAACTATGGCTACACCTTC
size: NA; D: NA; J: TRBJ2-5; V: TRBV10-3; CDR3: CAIMRKETQYF; DNA: TGTGCCATCATGCGGAAAGAGACCCAGTACTTC
size: NA; D: NA; J: TRBJ1-3; V: TRBV7-2; CDR3: CASSLGRGLFGNTIYF; DNA: TGTGCCAGCAGCTTAGGTCGGGGGTTATTTGGAAACACCATATATTTT
size: NA; D: NA; J: TRBJ2-7; V: TRBV6-5; CDR3: CASSYQLKPYEQYF; DNA: TGTGCCAGCAGTTACCAACTAAAACCCTACGAGCAGTACTTC
size: NA; D: NA; J: TRBJ2-2; V: TRBV29-1; CDR3: CSVGSLGTRHTGELFF; DNA: TGCAGCGTTGGCTCCCTCGGGACAAGACACACCGGGGAGCTGTTTTTT
size: NA; D: TRBD1; J: TRBJ2-7; V: TRBV5-5; CDR3: CASSFTPRTGEYEQYF; DNA: TGTGCCAGCAGCTTCACACCCCGGACAGGGGAGTACGAGCAGTACTTC